The 4 T cell receptor beta chains below come from one sample, sequenced in a study of blood T cells in healthy people across ages (dated by TCRdb to 2013 to 2016). The library was built by means of 5' RACE. The run used an Illumina HiSeq 2500. The second PCR ran for roughly 7 to 12 cycles and used a J-beta primer mix along with a sample-barcoded 5' primer. Using fastp trimming at Q25 and MiXCR clonotype assembly, TCRdb reanalyzed the public sequencing data and kept in-frame beta chains. All rows with the same CDR3 protein become a single entry with the most common DNA and genes. This sample lists approximately 850,000 distinct CDR3 sequences; over 45% were detected once. The ten biggest clones cover about 20% of the sample. Sequenced input: blood. All receptors derive from a man younger than 45 in good health.

This chain connects TRBV5-5 to TRBJ1-5; TRBD1 might be the D (5 bases). Germline CDR1 SGHKS, CDR2 YYEKEE (reference sequence). Trimming took off 2 bases at V and 7 bases at J, with 13 bases between the two ends. CDR3 size: 14 residues. The CDR3 sequence is CASSFEVEGQPQHF. CDR3 nucleotides: TGTGCCAGCAGCTTCGAGGTAGAGGGGCAGCCCCAGCATTTT. The variable domain in full, with the rest retrieved from reference TRBV5-5 and TRBJ1-5, is DAGVTQSPTHLIKTRGQQVTLRCSPISGHKSVSWYQQVLGQGPQFIFQYYEKEERGRGNFPDRFSARQFPNYSSELNVNALLLGDSALYLCASSFEVEGQPQHFGDGTRLSIL.

The gene calls are TRBV5-5 and TRBJ1-2, with a weak D call TRBD1 (5 bases). The CDR3 totals 15 residues. CDR1 and CDR2 from the germline V gene are SGHKS and YYEKEE (reference sequence). Trimming pared 2 bases from V and 4 bases from J, leaving 15 bases between. The CDR3 region is CASSFSRDWFYGYTF. The CDR3 nucleotides read TGTGCCAGCAGCTTTAGTCGGGACTGGTTCTATGGCTACACCTTC. The variable domain in full, with the rest retrieved from reference TRBV5-5 and TRBJ1-2, is DAGVTQSPTHLIKTRGQQVTLRCSPISGHKSVSWYQQVLGQGPQFIFQYYEKEERGRGNFPDRFSARQFPNYSSELNVNALLLGDSALYLCASSFSRDWFYGYTFGSGTRLTVV.

The chain combines TRBV5-1 with TRBJ1-4, with D hard to call. CDR3 length equals 18 residues. Germline V gene lookup returns CDR1 SGHRS and CDR2 YFSETQ. Trimming stripped 3 bases from V and 2 bases from J, with 20 bases between. The CDR3 region is CASSSARNGRGTNEKLFF. The CDR3 coding sequence is TGCGCCAGCAGCTCAGCCAGGAACGGACGAGGCACTAATGAAAAACTGTTTTTT.

This sequence joins TRBV6-5 and TRBJ2-1; 10 bases map to TRBD1. Germline V CDR1 and CDR2: MNHEY, SVGAGI. The CDR3 totals 17 residues. With V trimmed by 0 bases and J by 7 bases, 9 bases remained unmatched. DNA of the CDR3: TGTGCCAGCAGTTACTCGAGACAGGGGGCTCTTGTTAATGAGCAGTTCTTC. Its protein product is CASSYSRQGALVNEQFF.